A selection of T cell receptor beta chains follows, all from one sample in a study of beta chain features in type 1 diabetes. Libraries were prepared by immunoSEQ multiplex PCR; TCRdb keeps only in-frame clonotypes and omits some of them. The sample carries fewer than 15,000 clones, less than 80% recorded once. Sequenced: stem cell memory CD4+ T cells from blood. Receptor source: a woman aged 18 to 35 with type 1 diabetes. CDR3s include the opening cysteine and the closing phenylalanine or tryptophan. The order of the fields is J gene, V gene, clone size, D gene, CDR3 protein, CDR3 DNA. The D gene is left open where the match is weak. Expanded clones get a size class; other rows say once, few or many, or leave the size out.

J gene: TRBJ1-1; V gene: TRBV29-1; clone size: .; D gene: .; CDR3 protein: CSVGRRTGTEAFF; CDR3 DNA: TGCAGCGTCGGAAGACGTACAGGTACTGAAGCTTTCTTT
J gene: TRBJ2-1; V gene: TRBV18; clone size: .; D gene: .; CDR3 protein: CASSPAGNNEQFF; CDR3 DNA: TGTGCCAGCTCACCGGCAGGAAACAATGAGCAGTTCTTC
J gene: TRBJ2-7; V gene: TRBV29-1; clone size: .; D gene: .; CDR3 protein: CSVEVGGGSDEQYF; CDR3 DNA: TGCAGCGTTGAAGTCGGGGGTGGCAGCGACGAGCAGTACTTC
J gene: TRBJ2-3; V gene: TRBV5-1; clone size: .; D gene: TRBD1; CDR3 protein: CASSLAGQSTDTQYF; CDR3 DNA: TGCGCCAGCAGCTTGGCGGGACAGTCCACAGATACGCAGTATTTT
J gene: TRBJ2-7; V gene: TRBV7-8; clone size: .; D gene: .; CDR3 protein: CASSLAPGSSYEQYF; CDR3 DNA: TGTGCCAGCAGCTTAGCACCGGGATCCTCCTACGAGCAGTACTTC
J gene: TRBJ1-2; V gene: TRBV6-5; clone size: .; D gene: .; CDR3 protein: CASSYRGTPNYGYTF; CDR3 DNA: TGTGCCAGCAGTTACAGGGGAACGCCTAACTATGGCTACACCTTC
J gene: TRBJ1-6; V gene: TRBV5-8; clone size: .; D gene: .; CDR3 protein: CASKRGTNSPLHF; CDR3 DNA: TGTGCCAGCAAAAGGGGGACCAATTCACCCCTCCACTTT
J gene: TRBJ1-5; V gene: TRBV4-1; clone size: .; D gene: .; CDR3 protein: CASSQPGGVGNQPQHF; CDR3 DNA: TGCGCCAGCAGCCAACCAGGAGGGGTGGGCAATCAGCCCCAGCATTTT
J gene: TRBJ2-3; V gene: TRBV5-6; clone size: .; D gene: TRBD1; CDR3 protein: CASSWGTVTTDTQYF; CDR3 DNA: TGTGCCAGCAGCTGGGGGACAGTCACAACAGATACGCAGTATTTT
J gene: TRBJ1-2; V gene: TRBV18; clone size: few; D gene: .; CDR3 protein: CASSPTPSFQGKGYTF; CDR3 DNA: TGTGCCAGCTCACCCACGCCGTCTTTTCAGGGGAAAGGCTACACCTTC
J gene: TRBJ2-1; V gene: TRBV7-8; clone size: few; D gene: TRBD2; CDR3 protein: CASSLGGRSYNEQFF; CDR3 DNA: TGTGCCAGCAGCTTGGGCGGGAGATCGTACAATGAGCAGTTCTTC
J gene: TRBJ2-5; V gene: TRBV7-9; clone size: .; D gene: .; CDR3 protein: CVSSLAGGQETQYF; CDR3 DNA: TGTGTCAGCAGCTTAGCCGGGGGCCAAGAGACCCAGTACTTC
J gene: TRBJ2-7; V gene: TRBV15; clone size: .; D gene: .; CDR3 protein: CATSRGPQIRDLNEQYF; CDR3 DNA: TGTGCCACCAGCAGAGGCCCCCAAATCCGGGATCTGAACGAGCAGTACTTC
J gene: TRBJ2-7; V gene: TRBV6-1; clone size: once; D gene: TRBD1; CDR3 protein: CASSELGPGQGVDEQYF; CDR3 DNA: TGTGCCAGCAGTGAACTCGGCCCGGGACAGGGGGTAGACGAGCAGTACTTC
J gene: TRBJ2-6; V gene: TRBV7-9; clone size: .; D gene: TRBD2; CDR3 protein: CASSFREGSTAGANVLTF; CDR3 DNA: TGTGCCAGCAGCTTCAGGGAGGGATCTACTGCAGGGGCCAACGTCCTGACTTTC
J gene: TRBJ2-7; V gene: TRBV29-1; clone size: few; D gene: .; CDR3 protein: CSVVQGGSEQYF; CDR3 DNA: TGCAGCGTTGTTCAAGGGGGTAGCGAGCAGTACTTC
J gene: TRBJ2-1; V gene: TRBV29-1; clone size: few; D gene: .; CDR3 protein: CSVEGALGLYNEQFF; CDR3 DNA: TGCAGCGTTGAAGGGGCACTAGGACTCTACAATGAGCAGTTCTTC
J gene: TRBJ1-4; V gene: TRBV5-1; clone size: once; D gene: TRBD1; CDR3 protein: CASSIVPPGTGDEKLFF; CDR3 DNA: TGCGCCAGCAGCATTGTTCCGCCCGGGACAGGGGATGAAAAACTGTTTTTT
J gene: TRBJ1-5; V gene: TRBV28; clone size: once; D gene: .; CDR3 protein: CASSDGQIQAQPQHF; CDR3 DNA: TGTGCCAGCAGTGACGGACAGATCCAGGCTCAGCCCCAGCATTTT
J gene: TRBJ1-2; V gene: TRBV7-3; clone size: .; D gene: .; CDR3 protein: CASSLQGGGGYTF; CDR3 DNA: TGTGCCAGCAGCTTACAGGGAGGCGGTGGCTACACCTTC
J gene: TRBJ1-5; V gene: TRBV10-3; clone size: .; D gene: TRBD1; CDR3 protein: CAIREQGDQPQHF; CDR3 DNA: TGTGCCATCAGGGAGCAGGGGGATCAGCCCCAGCATTTT
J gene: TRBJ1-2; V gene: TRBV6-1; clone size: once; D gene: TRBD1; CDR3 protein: CASSELDRGGYGYTF; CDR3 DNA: TGTGCCAGCAGTGAATTGGACAGGGGTGGATATGGCTACACCTTC
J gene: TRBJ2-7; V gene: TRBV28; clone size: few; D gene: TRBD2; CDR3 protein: CASSKAGVGYEQYF; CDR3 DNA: TGTGCCAGCAGTAAAGCGGGAGTAGGCTACGAGCAGTACTTC
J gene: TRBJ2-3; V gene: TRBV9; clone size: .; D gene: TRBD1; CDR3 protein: CASTGQGAGDTQYF; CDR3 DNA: TGTGCCAGCACCGGACAGGGGGCTGGAGATACGCAGTATTTT
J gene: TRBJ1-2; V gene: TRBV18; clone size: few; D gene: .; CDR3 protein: CASSPRQSGGYTF; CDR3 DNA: TGTGCCAGCTCACCAAGGCAGTCGGGTGGCTACACCTTC
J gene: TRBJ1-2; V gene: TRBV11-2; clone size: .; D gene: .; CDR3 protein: CASSYRSYGYTF; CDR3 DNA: TGTGCCAGCAGCTACCGTAGCTATGGCTACACCTTC
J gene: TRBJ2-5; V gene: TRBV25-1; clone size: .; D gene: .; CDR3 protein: CASSGRMAQYF; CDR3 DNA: TGTGCCAGCAGTGGGAGGATGGCCCAGTACTTC
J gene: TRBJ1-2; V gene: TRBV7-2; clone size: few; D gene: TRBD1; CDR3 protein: CASSPGTGPYGYTF; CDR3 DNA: TGTGCCAGCAGCCCAGGGACAGGTCCATATGGCTACACCTTC
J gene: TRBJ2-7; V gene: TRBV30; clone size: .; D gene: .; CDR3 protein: CAWQETRNAAYEQYF; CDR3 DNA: TGTGCCTGGCAAGAGACTAGAAATGCAGCCTACGAGCAGTACTTC
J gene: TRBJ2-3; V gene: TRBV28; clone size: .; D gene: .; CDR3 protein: CASRNQEGSTDTQYF; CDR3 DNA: TGTGCCAGCAGGAATCAGGAGGGGAGCACAGATACGCAGTATTTT
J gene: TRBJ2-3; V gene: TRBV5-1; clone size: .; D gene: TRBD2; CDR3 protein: CASSPRGGQDTQYF; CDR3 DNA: TGCGCCAGCAGCCCCCGGGGGGGCCAAGATACGCAGTATTTT
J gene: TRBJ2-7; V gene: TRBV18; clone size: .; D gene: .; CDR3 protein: CASSGTHSSYEQYF; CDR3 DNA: TGTGCCAGCTCCGGGACTCACAGCTCCTACGAGCAGTACTTC
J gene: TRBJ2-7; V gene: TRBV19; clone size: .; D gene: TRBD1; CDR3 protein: CASSIRGSGQNSEQYF; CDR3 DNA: TGTGCCAGTAGTATAAGGGGTTCGGGACAGAACAGCGAACAGTACTTC
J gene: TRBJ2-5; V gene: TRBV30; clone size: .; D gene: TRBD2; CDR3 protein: CAWKTSGPYQETQYF; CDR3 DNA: TGTGCCTGGAAAACTAGCGGGCCGTACCAAGAGACCCAGTACTTC
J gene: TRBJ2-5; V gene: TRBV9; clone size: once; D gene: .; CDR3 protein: CASSAWDTGQETQYF; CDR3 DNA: TGTGCCAGCAGCGCCTGGGACACGGGGCAAGAGACCCAGTACTTC
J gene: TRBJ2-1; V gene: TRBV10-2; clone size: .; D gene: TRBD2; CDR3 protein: CASSDGLGLGLF; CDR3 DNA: TGCGCCAGCAGTGATGGACTGGGACTAGGTCTCTTC
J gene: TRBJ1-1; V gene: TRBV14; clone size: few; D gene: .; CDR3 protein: CASSQEYSRHNKNTEAFF; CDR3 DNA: TGTGCCAGCAGCCAAGAGTATTCTCGACACAACAAGAACACTGAAGCTTTCTTT
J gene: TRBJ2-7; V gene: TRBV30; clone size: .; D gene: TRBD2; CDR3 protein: CAWGLAGHYEQYF; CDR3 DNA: TGTGCCTGGGGACTAGCGGGCCACTACGAGCAGTACTTC
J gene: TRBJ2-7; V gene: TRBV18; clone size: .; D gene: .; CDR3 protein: CASSLGLSYEQYF; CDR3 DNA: TGTGCCAGCTCACTCGGACTATCCTACGAGCAGTACTTC
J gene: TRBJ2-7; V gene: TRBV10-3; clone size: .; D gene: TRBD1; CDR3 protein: CAISEDRGGEQYF; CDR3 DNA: TGTGCCATCAGTGAGGACAGGGGAGGCGAGCAGTACTTC
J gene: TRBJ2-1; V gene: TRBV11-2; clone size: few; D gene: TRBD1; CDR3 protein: CASSFLTGGNNEQFF; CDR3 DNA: TGTGCCAGCAGCTTCCTGACAGGGGGTAACAATGAGCAGTTCTTC
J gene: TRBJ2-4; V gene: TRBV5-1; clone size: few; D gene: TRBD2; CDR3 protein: CASSLEVAGGPFDTHIQYF; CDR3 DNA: TGCGCCAGCAGCTTGGAGGTAGCGGGAGGGCCGTTTGATACTCACATTCAGTACTTC
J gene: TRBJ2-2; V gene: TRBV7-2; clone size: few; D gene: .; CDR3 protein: CASSPIRVGELFF; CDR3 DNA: TGTGCCAGCAGCCCGATCCGGGTCGGGGAGCTGTTTTTT
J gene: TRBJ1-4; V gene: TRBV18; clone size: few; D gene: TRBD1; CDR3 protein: CASSPQGQDKGQKLFF; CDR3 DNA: TGTGCCAGCTCACCTCAAGGACAGGACAAGGGGCAAAAACTGTTTTTT
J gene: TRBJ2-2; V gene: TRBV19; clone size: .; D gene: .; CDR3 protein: CASISAGNTGELFF; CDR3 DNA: TGTGCCAGTATATCCGCAGGGAACACCGGGGAGCTGTTTTTT
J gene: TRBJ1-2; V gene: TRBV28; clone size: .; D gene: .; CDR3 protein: CASSSARQWGYGYTF; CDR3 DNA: TGTGCCAGCAGTTCGGCCCGACAGTGGGGCTATGGCTACACCTTC
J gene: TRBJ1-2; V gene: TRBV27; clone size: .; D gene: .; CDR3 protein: CASSLWAGSSNYGYTF; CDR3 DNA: TGTGCCAGCAGTTTATGGGCCGGCAGTTCTAACTATGGCTACACCTTC
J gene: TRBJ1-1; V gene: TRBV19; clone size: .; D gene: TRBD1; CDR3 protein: CASSNDRGYTEAFF; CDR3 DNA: TGTGCCAGTAGTAATGACAGGGGATACACTGAAGCTTTCTTT
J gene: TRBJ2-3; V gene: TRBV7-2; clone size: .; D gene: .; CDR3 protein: CASTFRERVADTQYF; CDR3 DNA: TGTGCCAGCACCTTCCGGGAGAGGGTCGCAGATACGCAGTATTTT
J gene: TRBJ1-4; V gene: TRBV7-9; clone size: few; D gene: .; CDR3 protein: CASSLRGGEKLFF; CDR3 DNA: TGTGCCAGCAGCTTAAGGGGTGGTGAAAAACTGTTTTTT
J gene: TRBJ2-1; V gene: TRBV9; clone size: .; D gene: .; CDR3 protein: CASSVFEQVTYNEQFF; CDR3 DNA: TGTGCCAGCAGCGTATTCGAACAGGTAACCTACAATGAGCAGTTCTTC
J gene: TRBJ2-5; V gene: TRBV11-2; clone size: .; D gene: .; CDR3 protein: CASSLHGTEETQYF; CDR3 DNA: TGTGCCAGCAGCTTACACGGAACAGAAGAGACCCAGTACTTC
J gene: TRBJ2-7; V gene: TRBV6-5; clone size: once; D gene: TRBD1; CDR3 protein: CASSRGTGGFEQYF; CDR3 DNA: TGTGCCAGCAGTCGCGGGACAGGGGGCTTCGAGCAGTACTTC
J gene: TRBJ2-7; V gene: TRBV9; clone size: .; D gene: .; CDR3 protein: CASSAQQGTTGEQYF; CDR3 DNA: TGTGCCAGCAGCGCCCAACAGGGCACTACGGGGGAGCAGTACTTC
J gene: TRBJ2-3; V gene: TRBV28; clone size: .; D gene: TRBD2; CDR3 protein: CASSFGGSTDTQYF; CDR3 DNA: TGTGCCAGCAGTTTCGGGGGGAGTACAGATACGCAGTATTTT
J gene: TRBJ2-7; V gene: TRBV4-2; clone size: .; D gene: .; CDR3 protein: CASSQERLATYEQYF; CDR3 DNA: TGTGCCAGCAGCCAAGAACGGCTAGCTACCTACGAGCAGTACTTC